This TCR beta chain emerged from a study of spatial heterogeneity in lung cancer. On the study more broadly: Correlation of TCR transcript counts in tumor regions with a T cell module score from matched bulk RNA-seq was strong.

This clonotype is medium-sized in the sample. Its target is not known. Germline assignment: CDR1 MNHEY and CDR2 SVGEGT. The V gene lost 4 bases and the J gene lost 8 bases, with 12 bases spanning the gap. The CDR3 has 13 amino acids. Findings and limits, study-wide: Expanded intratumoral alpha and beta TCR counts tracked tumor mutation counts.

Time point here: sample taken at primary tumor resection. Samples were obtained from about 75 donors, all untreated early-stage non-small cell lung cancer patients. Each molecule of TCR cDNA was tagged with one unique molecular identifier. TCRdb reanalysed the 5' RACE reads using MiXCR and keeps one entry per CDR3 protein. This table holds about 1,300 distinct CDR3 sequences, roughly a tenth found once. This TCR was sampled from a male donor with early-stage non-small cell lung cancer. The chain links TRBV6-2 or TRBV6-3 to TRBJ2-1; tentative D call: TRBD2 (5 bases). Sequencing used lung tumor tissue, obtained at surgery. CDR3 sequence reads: CASSSVGEDEQFF. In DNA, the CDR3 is TGTGCCAGCAGTTCCGTCGGGGAAGATGAGCAGTTCTTC.